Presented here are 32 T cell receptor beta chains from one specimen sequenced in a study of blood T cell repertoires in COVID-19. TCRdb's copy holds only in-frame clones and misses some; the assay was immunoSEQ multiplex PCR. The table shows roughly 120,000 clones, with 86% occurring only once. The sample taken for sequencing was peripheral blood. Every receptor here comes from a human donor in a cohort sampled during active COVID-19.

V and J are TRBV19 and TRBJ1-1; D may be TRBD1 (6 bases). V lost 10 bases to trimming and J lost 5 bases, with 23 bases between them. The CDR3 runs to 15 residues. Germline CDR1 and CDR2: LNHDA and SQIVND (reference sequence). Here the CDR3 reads CATKDRTAQITEAFF. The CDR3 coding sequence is TGTGCCACCAAGGATCGGACAGCCCAAATAACTGAAGCTTTCTTT.

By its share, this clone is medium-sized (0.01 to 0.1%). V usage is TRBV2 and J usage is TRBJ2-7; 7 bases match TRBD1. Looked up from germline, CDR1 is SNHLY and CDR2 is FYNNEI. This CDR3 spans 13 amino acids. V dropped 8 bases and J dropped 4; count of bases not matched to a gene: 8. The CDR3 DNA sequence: TGTGCCAGCGTGGGGACAGAATTTTACGAGCAGTACTTC. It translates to CASVGTEFYEQYF.

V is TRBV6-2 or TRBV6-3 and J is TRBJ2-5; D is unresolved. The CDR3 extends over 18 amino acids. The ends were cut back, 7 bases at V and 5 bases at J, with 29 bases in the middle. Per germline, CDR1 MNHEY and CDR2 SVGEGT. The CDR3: CASNPLATQISRRETQYF. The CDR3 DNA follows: TGTGCCAGCAACCCCCTGGCCACGCAGATTTCTCGTCGTGAGACCCAGTACTTC.

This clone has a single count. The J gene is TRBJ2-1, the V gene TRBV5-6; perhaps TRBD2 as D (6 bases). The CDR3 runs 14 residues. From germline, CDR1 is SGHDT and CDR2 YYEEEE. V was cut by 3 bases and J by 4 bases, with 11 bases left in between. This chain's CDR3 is CASSSRTTYNEQFF. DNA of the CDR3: TGTGCCAGCAGCTCAAGGACTACTTACAATGAGCAGTTCTTC.

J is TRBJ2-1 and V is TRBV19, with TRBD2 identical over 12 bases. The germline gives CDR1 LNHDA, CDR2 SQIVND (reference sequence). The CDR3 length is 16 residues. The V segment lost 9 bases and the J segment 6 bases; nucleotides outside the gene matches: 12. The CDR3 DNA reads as TGTGCCAGCGGACTAGCGGGAACTATACCCCTCAATGAGCAGTTCTTC. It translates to CASGLAGTIPLNEQFF.

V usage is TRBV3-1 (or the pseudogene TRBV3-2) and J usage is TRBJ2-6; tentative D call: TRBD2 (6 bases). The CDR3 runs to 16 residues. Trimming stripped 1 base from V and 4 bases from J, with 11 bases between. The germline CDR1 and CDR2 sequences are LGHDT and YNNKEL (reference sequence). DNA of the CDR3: TGTGCCAGCAGCCAAGGGAGGGCCGGAGGGGCCAACGTCCTGACTTTC. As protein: CASSQGRAGGANVLTF.

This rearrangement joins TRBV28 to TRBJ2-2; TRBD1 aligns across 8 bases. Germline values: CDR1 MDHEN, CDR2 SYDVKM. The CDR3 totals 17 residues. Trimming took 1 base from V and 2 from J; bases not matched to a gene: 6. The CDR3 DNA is TGTGCCAGCAGTTTATTCGGACAGGGCCCAAACACCGGGGAGCTGTTTTTT. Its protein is CASSLFGQGPNTGELFF. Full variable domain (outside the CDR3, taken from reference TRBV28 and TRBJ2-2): DVKVTQSSRYLVKRTGEKVFLECVQDMDHENMFWYRQDPGLGLRLIYFSYDVKMKEKGDIPEGYSVSREKKERFSLILESASTNQTSMYLCASSLFGQGPNTGELFFGEGSRLTVL.

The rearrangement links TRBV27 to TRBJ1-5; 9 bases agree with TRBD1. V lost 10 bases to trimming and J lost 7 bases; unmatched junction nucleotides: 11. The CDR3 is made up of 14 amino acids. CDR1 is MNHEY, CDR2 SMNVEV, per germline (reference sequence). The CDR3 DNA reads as TGTGCCATCTCCCGGGACAGGGAGAGCCAGCCCCAGCATTTT. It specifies CAISRDRESQPQHF.

CDR3 residues: CASSFLPELARGETQYF. CDR3 nucleotides: TGTGCCAGCAGTTTCCTCCCCGAACTAGCGCGGGGAGAGACCCAGTACTTC. V and J are TRBV28 and TRBJ2-5, with 7 bases that match TRBD2. The V segment lost 3 bases and the J segment 4 bases; nucleotides outside the gene matches: 14. Germline-derived CDR1 and CDR2 are MDHEN and SYDVKM. CDR3 size: 17 residues.

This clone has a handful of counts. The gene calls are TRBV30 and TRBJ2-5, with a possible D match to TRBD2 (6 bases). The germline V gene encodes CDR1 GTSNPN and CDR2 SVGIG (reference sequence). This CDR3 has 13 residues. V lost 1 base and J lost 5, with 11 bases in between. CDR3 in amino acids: CAWSGDWRETQYF. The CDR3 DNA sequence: TGTGCCTGGAGTGGGGACTGGAGGGAGACCCAGTACTTC.

CDR3 loop: CASSAFSAPGLAGGPRETQYF. The CDR3 bases are TGTGCCAGCAGCGCCTTCTCGGCTCCGGGACTAGCGGGAGGGCCGAGGGAGACCCAGTACTTC. The chain joins TRBV9 to TRBJ2-5, with 16 bases that match TRBD2. Looked up from germline, CDR1 is SGDLS and CDR2 is YYNGEE. The CDR3 sequence is 21 residues long. The V segment lost 3 bases and the J segment 5 bases; nucleotides outside the gene matches: 19.

The CDR3 bases are TGTGCCAGAAGCCCAAGAGAGCACAATGGGCACGAGCAGTACTTC. Translating it yields CARSPREHNGHEQYF. The chain employs TRBV5-3 and TRBJ2-7; D unclear. TRBV5-3 is treated as an ORF (open reading frame) with a function not yet certain. The CDR3 covers 15 residues. V was shortened by 4 bases and J by 5 bases, with 19 bases between the two germline ends.

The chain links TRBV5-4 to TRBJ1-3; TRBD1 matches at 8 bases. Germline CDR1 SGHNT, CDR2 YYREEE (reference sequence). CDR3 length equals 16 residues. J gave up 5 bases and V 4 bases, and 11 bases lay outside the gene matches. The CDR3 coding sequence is TGTGCCAGCAGCCCCGGCCAGGGGGCTTTGAGAAACACCATATATTTT. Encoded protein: CASSPGQGALRNTIYF. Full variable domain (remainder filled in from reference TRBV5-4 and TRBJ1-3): ETGVTQSPTHLIKTRGQQVTLRCSSQSGHNTVSWYQQALGQGPQFIFQYYREEENGRGNFPPRFSGLQFPNYSSELNVNALELDDSALYLCASSPGQGALRNTIYFGEGSWLTVV.

The CDR3 sequence is CASSGGTGVDTQYF. The CDR3 region has the DNA TGCGCCAGCAGCGGCGGGACAGGGGTTGATACGCAGTATTTT. The rearrangement links TRBV10-1 to TRBJ2-3; 10 bases are a match to TRBD1. Unmatched junction bases numbered 6, after V lost 6 bases and J lost 6 bases. From germline, CDR1 is WNHNN and CDR2 SYGVQD (reference sequence). The CDR3 totals 14 residues.

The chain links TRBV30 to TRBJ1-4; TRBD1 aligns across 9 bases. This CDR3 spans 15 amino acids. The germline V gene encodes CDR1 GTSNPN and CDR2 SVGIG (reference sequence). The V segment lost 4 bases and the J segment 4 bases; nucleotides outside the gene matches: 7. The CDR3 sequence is CAWNRGQGYNEKLFF. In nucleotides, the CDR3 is TGTGCCTGGAACCGTGGACAGGGGTATAATGAAAAACTGTTTTTT.

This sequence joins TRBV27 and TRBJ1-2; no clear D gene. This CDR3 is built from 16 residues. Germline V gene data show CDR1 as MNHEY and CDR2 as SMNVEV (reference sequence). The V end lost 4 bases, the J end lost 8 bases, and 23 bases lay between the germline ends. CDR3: CASSSLQVPTRGGYTF. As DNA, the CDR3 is TGTGCCAGCAGTTCTCTCCAAGTGCCGACAAGAGGGGGCTACACCTTC.

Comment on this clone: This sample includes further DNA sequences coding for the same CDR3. CDR3 nucleotide sequence: TGTGCCAGCAGCGTAGGAGGGAGGATGAACACTGAAGCTTTCTTT. Translated: CASSVGGRMNTEAFF. The genes are TRBV9 and TRBJ1-1; no definite D call. The CDR3 has 15 residues. Per the germline V gene, CDR1 is SGDLS and CDR2 is YYNGEE. The V gene lost 0 bases and the J gene lost 0 bases, with 9 bases spanning the gap.

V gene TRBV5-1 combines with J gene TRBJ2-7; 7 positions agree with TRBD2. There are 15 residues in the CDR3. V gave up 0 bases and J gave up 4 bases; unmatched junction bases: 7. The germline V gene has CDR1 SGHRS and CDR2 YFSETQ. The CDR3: CASSLVVAGVYEQYF. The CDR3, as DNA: TGCGCCAGCAGCTTGGTTGTGGCGGGAGTATACGAGCAGTACTTC.

The CDR3 sequence is CASSRQGAVGGEQYF. The CDR3 nucleotides are TGTGCCAGCAGCCGACAGGGGGCCGTCGGAGGAGAGCAGTACTTC. The gene calls are TRBV27 and TRBJ2-7; TRBD1 matches at 10 bases. The CDR3 is 15 amino acids. Looked up from germline, CDR1 is MNHEY and CDR2 is SMNVEV (reference sequence). The V and J ends lost 6 bases and 7 bases, in that order; junction bases with no gene match: 12.

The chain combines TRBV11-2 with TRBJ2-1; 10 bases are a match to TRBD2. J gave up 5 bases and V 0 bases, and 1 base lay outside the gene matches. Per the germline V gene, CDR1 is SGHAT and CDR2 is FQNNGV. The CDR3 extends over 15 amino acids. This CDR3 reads CASSLDLAGDNEQFF. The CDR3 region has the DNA TGTGCCAGCAGCTTAGATCTAGCGGGAGACAATGAGCAGTTCTTC.

CDR3 nucleotides: TGTGCCAGCAGCGCGACGGGGGGAGGGTATGAAAAACTGTTTTTT. Translation gives CASSATGGGYEKLFF. The chain recombines TRBV9 with TRBJ1-4; perhaps TRBD1 as D (5 bases). The CDR3 spans 15 residues. In germline, CDR1 is SGDLS, CDR2 YYNGEE. Trimming pared 3 bases from V and 6 bases from J, leaving 15 bases between.

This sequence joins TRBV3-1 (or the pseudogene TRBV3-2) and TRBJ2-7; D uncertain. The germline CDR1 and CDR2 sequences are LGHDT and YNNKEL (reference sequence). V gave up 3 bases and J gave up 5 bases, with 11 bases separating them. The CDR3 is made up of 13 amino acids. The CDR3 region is CASSHVSSHEQYF. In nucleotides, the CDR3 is TGTGCCAGCAGCCACGTCAGTTCCCACGAGCAGTACTTC.

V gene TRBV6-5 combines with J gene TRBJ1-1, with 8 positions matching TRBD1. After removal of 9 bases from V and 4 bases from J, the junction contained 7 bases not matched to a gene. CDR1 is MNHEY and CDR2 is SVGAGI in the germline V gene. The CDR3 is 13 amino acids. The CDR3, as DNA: TGTGCCAGTAACAGGGGGAAGGCCACTGAAGCTTTCTTT. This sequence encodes CASNRGKATEAFF.

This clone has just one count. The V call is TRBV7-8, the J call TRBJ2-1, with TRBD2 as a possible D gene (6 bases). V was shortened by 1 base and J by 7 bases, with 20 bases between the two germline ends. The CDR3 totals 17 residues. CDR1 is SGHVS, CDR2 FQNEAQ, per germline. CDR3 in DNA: TGTGCCAGCAGCTTAGGTTCTGTTACGGCGACTAGTAATGAGCAGTTCTTC. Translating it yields CASSLGSVTATSNEQFF.

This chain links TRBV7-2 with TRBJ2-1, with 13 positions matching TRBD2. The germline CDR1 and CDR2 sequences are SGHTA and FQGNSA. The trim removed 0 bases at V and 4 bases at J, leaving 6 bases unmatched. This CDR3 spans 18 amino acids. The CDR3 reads CASSLAGTSGKRYNEQFF. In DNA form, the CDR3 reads TGTGCCAGCAGCTTAGCAGGGACTAGCGGGAAAAGGTACAATGAGCAGTTCTTC.

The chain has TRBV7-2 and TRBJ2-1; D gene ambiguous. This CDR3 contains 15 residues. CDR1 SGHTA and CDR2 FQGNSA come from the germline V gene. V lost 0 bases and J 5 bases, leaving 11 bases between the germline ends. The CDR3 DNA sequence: TGTGCCAGCAGCTTAGCGGAATTAGCCCACAATGAGCAGTTCTTC. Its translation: CASSLAELAHNEQFF. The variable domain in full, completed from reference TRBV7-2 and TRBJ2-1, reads GAGVSQSPSNKVTEKGKDVELRCDPISGHTALYWYRQSLGQGLEFLIYFQGNSAPDKSGLPSDRFSAERTGGSVSTLTIQRTQQEDSAVYLCASSLAELAHNEQFFGPGTRLTVL.

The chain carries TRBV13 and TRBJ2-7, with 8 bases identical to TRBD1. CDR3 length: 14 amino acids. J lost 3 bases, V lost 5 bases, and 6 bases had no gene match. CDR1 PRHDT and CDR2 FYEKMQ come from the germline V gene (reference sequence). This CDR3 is CASSRTGLYYEQYF. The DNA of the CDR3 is TGTGCCAGCAGCCGGACAGGGCTTTACTACGAGCAGTACTTC.

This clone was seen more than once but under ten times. DNA for the CDR3: TGTGCCAGCAGTGACGGACAGCGCTACAATGAGCAGTTCTTC. Encoded protein: CASSDGQRYNEQFF. J is TRBJ2-1 and V is TRBV25-1; a possible D gene is TRBD1 (6 bases). This CDR3 spans 14 amino acids. Germline CDR1 MGHDK, CDR2 SYGVNS. V shed 3 bases and J shed 3 bases, with 9 bases lying between them.

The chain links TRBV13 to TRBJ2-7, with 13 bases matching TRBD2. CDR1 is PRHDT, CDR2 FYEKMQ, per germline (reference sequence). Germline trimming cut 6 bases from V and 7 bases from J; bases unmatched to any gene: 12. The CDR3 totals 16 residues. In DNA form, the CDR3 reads TGTGCCAGCAGTCTTTCTACCAGACTAGCGGGAGGTGAGCAGTACTTC. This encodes CASSLSTRLAGGEQYF.

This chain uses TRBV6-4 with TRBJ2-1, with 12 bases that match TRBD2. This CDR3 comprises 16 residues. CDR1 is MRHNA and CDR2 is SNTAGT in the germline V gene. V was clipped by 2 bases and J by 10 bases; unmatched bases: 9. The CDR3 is CASSDASGRARGEQFF. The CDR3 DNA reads TGTGCCAGCAGTGACGCTAGCGGGAGGGCCAGGGGGGAGCAGTTCTTC.

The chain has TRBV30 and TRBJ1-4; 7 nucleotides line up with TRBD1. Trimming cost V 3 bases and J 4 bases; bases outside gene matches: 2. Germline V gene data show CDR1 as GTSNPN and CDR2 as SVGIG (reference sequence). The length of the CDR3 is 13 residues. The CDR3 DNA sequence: TGTGCCTGGAGGGGACAGCATAATGAAAAACTGTTTTTT. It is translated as CAWRGQHNEKLFF.

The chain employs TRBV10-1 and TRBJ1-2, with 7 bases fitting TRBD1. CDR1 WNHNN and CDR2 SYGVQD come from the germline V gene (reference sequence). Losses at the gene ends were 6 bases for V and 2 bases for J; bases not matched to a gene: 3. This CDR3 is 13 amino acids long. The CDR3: CASSVDRNYGYTF. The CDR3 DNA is TGCGCCAGCAGCGTGGACAGGAACTATGGCTACACCTTC.